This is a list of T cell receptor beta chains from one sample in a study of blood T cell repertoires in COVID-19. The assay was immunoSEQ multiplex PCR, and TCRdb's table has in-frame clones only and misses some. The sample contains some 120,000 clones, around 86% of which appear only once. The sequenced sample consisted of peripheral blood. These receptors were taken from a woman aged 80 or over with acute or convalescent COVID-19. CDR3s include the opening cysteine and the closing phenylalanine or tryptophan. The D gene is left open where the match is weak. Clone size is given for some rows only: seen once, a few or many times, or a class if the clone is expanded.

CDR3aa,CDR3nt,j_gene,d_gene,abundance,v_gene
CASSQKISVAGVWDSNQPQHF,TGTGCCAGCAGCCAAAAAATATCCGTGGCAGGGGTGTGGGATAGCAATCAGCCCCAGCATTTT,TRBJ1-5,NA,NA,TRBV3-1/TRBV3-2
CASSLGGGSKAFF,TGTGCCAGCAGTTTAGGGGGCGGGAGCAAAGCTTTCTTT,TRBJ1-1,NA,NA,TRBV28
CASSLVSQGGSPLHF,TGTGCCAGCAGCTTAGTGAGTCAGGGAGGTTCACCCCTCCACTTT,TRBJ1-6,NA,NA,TRBV7-8
CASSPQGASSGNTIYF,TGTGCCAGCAGTCCACAGGGGGCGAGCTCTGGAAACACCATATATTTT,TRBJ1-3,TRBD1,NA,TRBV6-2/TRBV6-3
CASSLGPGGAAAGANVLTF,TGCGCCAGCAGCTTGGGGCCAGGGGGCGCGGCCGCTGGGGCCAACGTCCTGACTTTC,TRBJ2-6,TRBD1,once,TRBV5-1
CASSLEAAGNTIYF,TGTGCCAGCAGCTTGGAGGCGGCTGGAAACACCATATATTTT,TRBJ1-3,NA,NA,TRBV5-4
CASSSRTGAKGQPQHF,TGTGCCAGCTCATCAAGGACAGGGGCAAAGGGTCAGCCCCAGCATTTT,TRBJ1-5,TRBD1,NA,TRBV18
CASSLGQGLLYNEQFF,TGCGCCAGCAGCTTAGGACAGGGTCTTTTGTACAATGAGCAGTTCTTC,TRBJ2-1,TRBD1,NA,TRBV5-1
CASSVGQNSNQPQHF,TGTGCCAGTAGCGTGGGACAGAATAGCAATCAGCCCCAGCATTTT,TRBJ1-5,TRBD1,NA,TRBV19
CASSLGGVSDTQYF,TGTGCCAGCAGCCTCGGAGGGGTTTCTGATACGCAGTATTTT,TRBJ2-3,NA,NA,TRBV3-1/TRBV3-2
CASSSQGASSYNSPLHF,TGCGCCAGCAGCTCCCAGGGCGCCAGCTCCTATAATTCACCCCTCCACTTT,TRBJ1-6,NA,once,TRBV4-1
CASSQERDRHYGYTF,TGTGCCAGCAGCCAAGAGCGAGACAGACACTATGGCTACACCTTC,TRBJ1-2,NA,NA,TRBV14
CASSLTGRGEKLFF,TGTGCCAGCAGCCTCACAGGGCGCGGTGAAAAACTGTTTTTT,TRBJ1-4,NA,once,TRBV7-9
CASAGAGTDTQYF,TGTGCCAGCGCGGGCGCCGGAACAGATACGCAGTATTTT,TRBJ2-3,NA,NA,TRBV2
CASSSKSPGLGSYEQYF,TGTGCCAGCAGCTCGAAAAGTCCGGGACTAGGCTCCTACGAGCAGTACTTC,TRBJ2-7,TRBD2,NA,TRBV7-9
CSASTSGGLDTQYF,TGCAGTGCTAGTACTAGCGGGGGGTTGGATACGCAGTATTTT,TRBJ2-3,TRBD2,NA,TRBV20-1
CASSQEGRELAKNIQYF,TGTGCCAGCAGCCAAGAGGGGAGGGAACTAGCCAAAAACATTCAGTACTTC,TRBJ2-4,TRBD2,NA,TRBV4-2
CASSLEGTGNEKLFF,TGTGCCAGCAGCTTAGAAGGGACAGGGAATGAAAAACTGTTTTTT,TRBJ1-4,TRBD1,NA,TRBV7-9
CASSLLPQGDSNQPQHF,TGCGCCAGCAGCTTACTCCCTCAGGGGGACAGCAATCAGCCCCAGCATTTT,TRBJ1-5,TRBD1,NA,TRBV5-1
CASRLEQRGSSYEQYF,TGCGCCAGCAGGCTTGAGCAGCGGGGGAGTTCCTACGAGCAGTACTTC,TRBJ2-7,TRBD2,once,TRBV5-1
CASSYSTADLQHF,TGTGCCAGCAGTTACTCCACAGCCGACCTCCAGCATTTT,TRBJ1-5,NA,NA,TRBV6-5
CASFEGMFMNTEAFF,TGTGCCAGCTTCGAGGGTATGTTTATGAACACTGAAGCTTTCTTT,TRBJ1-1,NA,NA,TRBV6-5
CASSYSIGRGYSPLHF,TGTGCCAGCAGTTACTCTATTGGTAGGGGTTATTCACCCCTCCACTTT,TRBJ1-6,NA,few,TRBV6-5
CASRRSLDEQYF,TGTGCCAGCAGGAGGTCCCTTGACGAGCAGTACTTC,TRBJ2-7,NA,NA,TRBV2
CASSSKQVPGQGSGNTIYF,TGCGCCAGCAGCTCCAAACAGGTCCCGGGACAGGGGTCTGGAAACACCATATATTTT,TRBJ1-3,TRBD1,NA,TRBV5-1
CASRNQETQYF,TGTGCCAGCCGTAACCAAGAGACCCAGTACTTC,TRBJ2-5,NA,NA,TRBV5-4
CASSQAGIQETQYF,TGCGCCAGCAGCCAAGCCGGGATCCAAGAGACCCAGTACTTC,TRBJ2-5,NA,NA,TRBV4-3
CASSIRTGGIYGYTF,TGTGCCAGTAGTATTCGGACAGGGGGCATCTATGGCTACACCTTC,TRBJ1-2,TRBD1,NA,TRBV19
CATSDWRAGDTDTQYF,TGTGCCACCAGTGATTGGAGAGCGGGGGACACAGATACGCAGTATTTT,TRBJ2-3,TRBD2,NA,TRBV24-1
CAISASGGRRTDTQYF,TGTGCCATCAGCGCCTCGGGGGGGCGGCGCACAGATACGCAGTATTTT,TRBJ2-3,TRBD2,NA,TRBV10-3
CASSLSSTLQGTHNEQFF,TGTGCCAGCAGCTTGTCCTCGACCTTACAGGGAACCCACAATGAGCAGTTCTTC,TRBJ2-1,NA,NA,TRBV11-3
CASSEGGRRPQHF,TGTGCCAGCAGTGAAGGGGGGCGTAGGCCCCAGCATTTT,TRBJ1-5,NA,NA,TRBV2
CVAAPRGQPQHF,TGTGTGGCAGCCCCGCGGGGTCAGCCCCAGCATTTT,TRBJ1-5,NA,NA,TRBV10-3